This passage covers 8 T cell receptor beta chains from one sample sequenced in a study of blood T cell repertoires in COVID-19 (dated by TCRdb to about 2020). The library was generated by the immunoSEQ multiplex PCR assay. Drawn from immuneACCESS, this table holds only the in-frame rearrangements with V and J called that TCRdb kept. Clones are partly lost; checked studies trace under half to an unresolved V gene and leave the rest unexplained. The sample data list 250,000 to 350,000 clones, and approximately 83% of these were observed just once. The ten largest clones represent approximately 4% of the sample. Sequencing used PBMCs or T cells enriched from blood (not recorded which). Receptor source: a young woman who had recovered from COVID-19.

The chain recombines TRBV6-5 with TRBJ2-7, with 11 nucleotides matching TRBD1. The CDR3 is 14 residues long. With V trimmed by 4 bases and J by 3 bases, 2 bases remained unmatched. CDR1 and CDR2 from the germline V gene are MNHEY and SVGAGI. The CDR3 sequence is CASSWGQGGYEQYF. In DNA form, the CDR3 reads TGTGCCAGCAGTTGGGGACAGGGGGGCTACGAGCAGTACTTC.

This chain joins TRBV7-9 and TRBJ2-1; D may be TRBD2 (6 bases). Trimming removed 5 bases from V and 5 bases from J, with 13 bases in between. This CDR3 has 14 amino acids. The V gene's germline CDR1 is SEHNR and CDR2 FQNEAQ (reference sequence). The CDR3 sequence is CASSRPGLHNEQFF. The CDR3 coding sequence is TGTGCCAGCAGCAGACCGGGACTGCACAATGAGCAGTTCTTC.

The V call is TRBV9, the J call TRBJ1-1; TRBD1 might be the D (5 bases). Trimming removed 4 bases at V and 2 bases at J, with 21 bases between. The CDR3 runs 17 residues. CDR1 and CDR2 from the germline V gene are SGDLS and YYNGEE. CDR3 bases: TGTGCCAGCAGCTCACAGGTGGGGGGGTTAATTAACACTGAAGCTTTCTTT. It is translated as CASSSQVGGLINTEAFF.

The chain has TRBV6-4 and TRBJ1-4; weak D call: TRBD1 (5 bases). The V gene's germline CDR1 is MRHNA and CDR2 SNTAGT. V lost 0 bases to trimming and J lost 7 bases, with 18 bases between them. The CDR3 is 17 residues long. CDR3 loop: CASSDSSGGRVLEKLFF. CDR3 DNA: TGTGCCAGCAGTGACTCTTCCGGCGGCAGGGTCCTTGAAAAACTGTTTTTT.

V is TRBV18 and J is TRBJ2-1, with 9 bases matching TRBD1. This CDR3 spans 16 amino acids. V gave up 4 bases and J gave up 7 bases; unmatched junction bases: 11. Per germline, CDR1 KGHSH and CDR2 LQKENI. Here the CDR3 reads CASSLIPGQGRNEQFF. CDR3 coding DNA: TGTGCCAGCTCACTAATCCCGGGACAGGGCAGGAATGAGCAGTTCTTC.

CDR3 nucleotide sequence: TGCGCCAGCAGCCCGCGGAGCGGGAGGGGGGTGGATGAGCAGTTCTTC. Protein product: CASSPRSGRGVDEQFF. The chain carries TRBV5-1 and TRBJ2-1; 10 bases agree with TRBD2. The CDR3 spans 16 residues. The germline CDR1 and CDR2 sequences are SGHRS and YFSETQ. Trimming took 4 bases from V and 8 from J; bases not matched to a gene: 12.

The chain uses TRBV11-2 and TRBJ2-2; weak D call: TRBD2 (5 bases). CDR1 is SGHAT, CDR2 FQNNGV, per germline. Trimming left V 4 bases short and J 6 bases short, with 12 bases between. This CDR3 is 14 amino acids long. The CDR3 here is CASSSPTRAGELFF. CDR3 DNA: TGTGCCAGCAGCTCCCCGACGAGGGCCGGGGAGCTGTTTTTT.

V and J are TRBV28 and TRBJ1-3; D is uncertain. This CDR3 is 18 amino acids long. Trimming removed 6 bases from V and 0 bases from J, with 21 bases in between. The germline gives CDR1 MDHEN, CDR2 SYDVKM. CDR3 in DNA: TGTGCCAGCAGCTCCTATTACCAGCAGGCTTCCTCTGGAAACACCATATATTTT. It is translated as CASSSYYQQASSGNTIYF. Variable domain in full (rest from reference TRBV28 and TRBJ1-3): DVKVTQSSRYLVKRTGEKVFLECVQDMDHENMFWYRQDPGLGLRLIYFSYDVKMKEKGDIPEGYSVSREKKERFSLILESASTNQTSMYLCASSSYYQQASSGNTIYFGEGSWLTVV.